One sample yielded the 3 T cell receptor beta chains listed below, sequenced in a study of blood T cell repertoires in COVID-19. The protocol was immunoSEQ multiplex PCR, while the TCRdb copy is restricted to in-frame clones and leaves out a portion. The repertoire holds about 150,000 clones, with 80% to 90% as singletons. Sequencing was carried out using peripheral blood. The receptors originated from a man aged 70-80 years with acute or convalescent COVID-19.

The chain uses TRBV2 and TRBJ1-2; TRBD1 is a possible D gene (5 bases). The V end was cut by 4 bases, the J end by 4 bases, with 13 bases between. CDR3 size: 14 residues. The V gene's germline CDR1 is SNHLY and CDR2 FYNNEI. The CDR3 is CASSGRGTGYGYTF. The CDR3 DNA is TGTGCCAGCAGTGGGAGGGGAACGGGCTATGGCTACACCTTC.

The chain employs TRBV19 and TRBJ2-1; TRBD1 might be the D (6 bases). The CDR3 runs 13 residues. The ends were cut back, 5 bases at V and 7 bases at J, with 12 bases in the middle. Germline assignment: CDR1 LNHDA and CDR2 SQIVND (reference sequence). The CDR3: CASSEGTLNEQFF. The CDR3 DNA reads as TGTGCCAGTAGTGAAGGGACACTTAATGAGCAGTTCTTC.

This chain links TRBV24-1 with TRBJ1-3, with D unclear. This CDR3 contains 15 residues. In germline, CDR1 is KGHDR, CDR2 SFDVKD. Trimming stripped 1 base from V and 6 bases from J, with 12 bases between. The CDR3 loop is CATSDFQAFENTIYF. The CDR3 region has the DNA TGTGCCACCAGTGATTTCCAGGCTTTTGAAAACACCATATATTTT.